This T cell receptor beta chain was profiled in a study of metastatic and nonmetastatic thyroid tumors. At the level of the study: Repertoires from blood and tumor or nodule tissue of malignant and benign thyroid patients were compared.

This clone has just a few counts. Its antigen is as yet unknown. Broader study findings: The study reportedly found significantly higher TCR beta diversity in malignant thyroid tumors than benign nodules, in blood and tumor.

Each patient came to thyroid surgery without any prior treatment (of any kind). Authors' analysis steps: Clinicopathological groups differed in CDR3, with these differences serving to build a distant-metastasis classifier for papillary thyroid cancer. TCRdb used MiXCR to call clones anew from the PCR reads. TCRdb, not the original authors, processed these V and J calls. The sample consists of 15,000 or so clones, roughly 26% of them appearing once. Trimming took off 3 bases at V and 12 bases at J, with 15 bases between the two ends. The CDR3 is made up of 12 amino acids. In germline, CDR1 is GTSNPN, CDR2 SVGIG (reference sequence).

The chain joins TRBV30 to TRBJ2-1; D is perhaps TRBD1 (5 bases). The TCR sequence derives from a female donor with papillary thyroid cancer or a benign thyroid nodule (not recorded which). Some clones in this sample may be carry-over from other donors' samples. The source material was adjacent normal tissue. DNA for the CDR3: TGTGCCTGGAGAGGTGGGGCGGAGACGCAGTTCTTC. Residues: CAWRGGAETQFF.